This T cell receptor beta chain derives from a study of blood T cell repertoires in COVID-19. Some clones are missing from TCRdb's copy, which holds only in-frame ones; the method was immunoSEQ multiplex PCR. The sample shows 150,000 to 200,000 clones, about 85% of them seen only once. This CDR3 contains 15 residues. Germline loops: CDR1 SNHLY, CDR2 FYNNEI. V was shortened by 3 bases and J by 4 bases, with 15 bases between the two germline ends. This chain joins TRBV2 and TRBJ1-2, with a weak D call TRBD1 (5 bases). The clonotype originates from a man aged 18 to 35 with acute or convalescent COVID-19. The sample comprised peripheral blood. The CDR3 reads CASSDRQRVLYGYTF. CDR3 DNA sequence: TGTGCCAGCAGTGACCGACAGCGCGTCCTCTATGGCTACACCTTC. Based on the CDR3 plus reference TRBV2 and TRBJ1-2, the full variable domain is EPEVTQTPSHQVTQMGQEVILRCVPISNHLYFYWYRQILGQKVEFLVSFYNNEISEKSEIFDDQFSVERPDGSNFTLKIRSTKLEDSAMYFCASSDRQRVLYGYTFGSGTRLTVV.